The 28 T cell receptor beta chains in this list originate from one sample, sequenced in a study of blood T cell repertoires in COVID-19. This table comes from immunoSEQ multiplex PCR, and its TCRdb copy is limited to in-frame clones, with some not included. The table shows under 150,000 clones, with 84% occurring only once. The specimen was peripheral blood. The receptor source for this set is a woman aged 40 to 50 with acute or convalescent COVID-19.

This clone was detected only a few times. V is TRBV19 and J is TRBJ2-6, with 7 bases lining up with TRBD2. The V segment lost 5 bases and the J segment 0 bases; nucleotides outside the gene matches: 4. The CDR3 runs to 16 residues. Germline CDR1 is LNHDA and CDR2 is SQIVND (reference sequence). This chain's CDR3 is CASSLRGTSGANVLTF. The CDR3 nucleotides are TGTGCCAGTAGTCTGCGGGGGACCTCTGGGGCCAACGTCCTGACTTTC. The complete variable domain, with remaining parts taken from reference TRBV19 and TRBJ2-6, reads DGGITQSPKYLFRKEGQNVTLSCEQNLNHDAMYWYRQDPGQGLRLIYYSQIVNDFQKGDIAEGYSVSREKKESFPLTVTSAQKNPTAFYLCASSLRGTSGANVLTFGAGSRLTVL.

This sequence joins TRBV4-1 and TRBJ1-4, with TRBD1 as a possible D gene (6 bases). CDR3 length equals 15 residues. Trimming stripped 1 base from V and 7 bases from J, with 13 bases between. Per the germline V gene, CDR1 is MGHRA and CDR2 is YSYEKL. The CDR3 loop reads CASSQVDRKSEKLFF. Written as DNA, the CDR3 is TGCGCCAGCAGCCAAGTCGACAGGAAGAGTGAAAAACTGTTTTTT.

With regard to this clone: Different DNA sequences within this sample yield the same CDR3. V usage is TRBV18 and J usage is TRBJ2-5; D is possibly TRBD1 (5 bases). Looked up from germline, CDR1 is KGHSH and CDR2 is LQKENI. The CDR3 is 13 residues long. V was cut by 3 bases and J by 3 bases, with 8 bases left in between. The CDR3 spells CASSPGLEETQYF. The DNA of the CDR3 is TGTGCCAGCTCACCGGGGCTAGAAGAGACCCAGTACTTC.

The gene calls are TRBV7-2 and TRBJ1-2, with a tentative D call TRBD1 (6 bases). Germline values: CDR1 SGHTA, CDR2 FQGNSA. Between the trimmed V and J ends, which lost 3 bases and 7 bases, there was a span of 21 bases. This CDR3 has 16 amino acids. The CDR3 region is CASSFHGTLSPLGYTF. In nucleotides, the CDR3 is TGTGCCAGCAGCTTCCACGGGACACTCTCCCCACTTGGCTACACCTTC.

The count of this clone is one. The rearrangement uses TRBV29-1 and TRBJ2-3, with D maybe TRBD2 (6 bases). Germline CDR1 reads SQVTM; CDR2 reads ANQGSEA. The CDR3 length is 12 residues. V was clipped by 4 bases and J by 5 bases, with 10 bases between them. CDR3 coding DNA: TGCAGCGTTGTGGGGGGAAAAGATACGCAGTATTTT. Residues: CSVVGGKDTQYF.

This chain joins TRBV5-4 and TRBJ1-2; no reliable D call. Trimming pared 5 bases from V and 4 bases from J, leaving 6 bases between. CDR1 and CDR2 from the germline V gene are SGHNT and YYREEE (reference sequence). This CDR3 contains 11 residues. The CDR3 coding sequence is TGTGCCAGCAGTAACAGCTATGGCTACACCTTC. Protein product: CASSNSYGYTF.

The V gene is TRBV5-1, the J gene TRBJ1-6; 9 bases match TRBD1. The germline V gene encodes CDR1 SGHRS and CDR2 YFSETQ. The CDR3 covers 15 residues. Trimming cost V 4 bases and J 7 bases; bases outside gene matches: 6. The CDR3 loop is CASSVQTGGNSPLHF. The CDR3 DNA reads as TGCGCCAGCAGCGTCCAGACAGGGGGGAATTCACCCCTCCACTTT. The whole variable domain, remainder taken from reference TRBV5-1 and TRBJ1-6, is KAGVTQTPRYLIKTRGQQVTLSCSPISGHRSVSWYQQTPGQGLQFLFEYFSETQRNKGNFPGRFSGRQFSNSRSEMNVSTLELGDSALYLCASSVQTGGNSPLHFGNGTRLTVT.

The CDR3, as DNA: TGTGCCAGCAGGCCACAGGGGGTTGGACAGCCCCAGCATTTT. Its translation is CASRPQGVGQPQHF. V gene TRBV28 combines with J gene TRBJ1-5, with TRBD1 matching over 8 bases. With V trimmed by 6 bases and J by 7 bases, 8 bases remained unmatched. Looked up from germline, CDR1 is MDHEN and CDR2 is SYDVKM. The CDR3 sequence is 14 residues long. The entire variable domain, with the rest obtained from reference TRBV28 and TRBJ1-5, is as follows: DVKVTQSSRYLVKRTGEKVFLECVQDMDHENMFWYRQDPGLGLRLIYFSYDVKMKEKGDIPEGYSVSREKKERFSLILESASTNQTSMYLCASRPQGVGQPQHFGDGTRLSIL.

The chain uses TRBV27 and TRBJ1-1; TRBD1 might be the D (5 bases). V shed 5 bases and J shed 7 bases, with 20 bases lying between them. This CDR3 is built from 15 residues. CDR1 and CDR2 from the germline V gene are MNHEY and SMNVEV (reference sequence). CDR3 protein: CASSKTRVGGFEAFF. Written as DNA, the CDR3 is TGTGCCAGCAGTAAGACAAGGGTCGGGGGGTTTGAAGCTTTCTTT.

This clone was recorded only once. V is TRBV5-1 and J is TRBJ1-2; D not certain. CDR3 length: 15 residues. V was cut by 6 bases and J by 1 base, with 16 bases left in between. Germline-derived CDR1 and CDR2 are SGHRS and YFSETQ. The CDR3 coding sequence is TGCGCCAGCACCCCAGACCTCTCGGGTAACTATGGCTACACCTTC. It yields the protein CASTPDLSGNYGYTF. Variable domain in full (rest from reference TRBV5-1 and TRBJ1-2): KAGVTQTPRYLIKTRGQQVTLSCSPISGHRSVSWYQQTPGQGLQFLFEYFSETQRNKGNFPGRFSGRQFSNSRSEMNVSTLELGDSALYLCASTPDLSGNYGYTFGSGTRLTVV.

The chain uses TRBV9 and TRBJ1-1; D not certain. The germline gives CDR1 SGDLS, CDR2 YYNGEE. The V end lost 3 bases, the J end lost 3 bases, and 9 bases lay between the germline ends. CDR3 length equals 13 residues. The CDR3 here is CASSALLDTEAFF. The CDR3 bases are TGTGCCAGCAGCGCACTCCTCGACACTGAAGCTTTCTTT.

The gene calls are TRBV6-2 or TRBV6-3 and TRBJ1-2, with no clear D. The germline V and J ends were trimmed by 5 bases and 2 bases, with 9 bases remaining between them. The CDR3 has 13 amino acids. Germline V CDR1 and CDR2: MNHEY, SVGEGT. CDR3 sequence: CASSDQMNYGYTF. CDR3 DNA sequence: TGTGCCAGCAGTGATCAGATGAACTATGGCTACACCTTC.

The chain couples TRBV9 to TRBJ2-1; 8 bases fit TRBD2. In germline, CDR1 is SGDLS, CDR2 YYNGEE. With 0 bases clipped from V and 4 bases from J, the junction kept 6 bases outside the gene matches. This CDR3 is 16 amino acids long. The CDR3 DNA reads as TGTGCCAGCAGCGTAGATCTGGCGGGGGGTTACAATGAGCAGTTCTTC. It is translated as CASSVDLAGGYNEQFF.

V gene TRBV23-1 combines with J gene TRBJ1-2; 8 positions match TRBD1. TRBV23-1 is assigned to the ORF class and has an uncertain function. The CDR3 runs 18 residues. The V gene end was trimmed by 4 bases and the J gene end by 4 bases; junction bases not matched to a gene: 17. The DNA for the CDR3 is TGCGCCAGCAGTCGACCTATGGACAGGGCAATTTCGGGCTATGGCTACACCTTC. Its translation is CASSRPMDRAISGYGYTF.

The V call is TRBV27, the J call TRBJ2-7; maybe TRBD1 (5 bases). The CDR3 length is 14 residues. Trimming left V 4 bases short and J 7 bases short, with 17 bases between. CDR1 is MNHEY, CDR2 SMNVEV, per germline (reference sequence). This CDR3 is CASSSVDTLGEQYF. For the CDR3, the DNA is TGTGCCAGCAGTTCGGTGGACACCCTGGGAGAGCAGTACTTC.

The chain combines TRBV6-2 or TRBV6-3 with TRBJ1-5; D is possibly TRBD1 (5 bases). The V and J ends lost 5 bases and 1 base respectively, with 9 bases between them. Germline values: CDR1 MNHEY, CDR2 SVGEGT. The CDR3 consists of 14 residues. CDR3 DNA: TGTGCCAGCAGTCCCGGGGGGAGCAATCAGCCCCAGCATTTT. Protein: CASSPGGSNQPQHF.

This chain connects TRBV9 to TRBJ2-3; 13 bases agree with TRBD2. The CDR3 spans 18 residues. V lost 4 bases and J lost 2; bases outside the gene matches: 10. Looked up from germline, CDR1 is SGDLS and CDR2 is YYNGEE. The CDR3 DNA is TGTGCCAGCAGCATTGGGACTAGCGGGGTGCAGGTCACAGATACGCAGTATTTT. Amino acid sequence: CASSIGTSGVQVTDTQYF.

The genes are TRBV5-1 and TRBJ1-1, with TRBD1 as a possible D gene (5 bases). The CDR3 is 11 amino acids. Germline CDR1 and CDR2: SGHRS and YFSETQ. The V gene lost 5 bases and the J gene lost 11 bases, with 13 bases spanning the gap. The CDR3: CASRAGWWAFF. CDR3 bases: TGCGCCAGCAGGGCAGGGTGGTGGGCTTTCTTT. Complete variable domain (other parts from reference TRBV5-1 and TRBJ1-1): KAGVTQTPRYLIKTRGQQVTLSCSPISGHRSVSWYQQTPGQGLQFLFEYFSETQRNKGNFPGRFSGRQFSNSRSEMNVSTLELGDSALYLCASRAGWWAFFGQGTRLTVV.

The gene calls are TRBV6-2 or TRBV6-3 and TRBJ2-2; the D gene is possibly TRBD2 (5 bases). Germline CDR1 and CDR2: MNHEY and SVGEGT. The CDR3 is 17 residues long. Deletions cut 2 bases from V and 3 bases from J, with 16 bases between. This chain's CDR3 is CASSYVVGEPDTGELFF. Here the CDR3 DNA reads TGTGCCAGCAGTTACGTGGTTGGGGAGCCCGACACCGGGGAGCTGTTTTTT.

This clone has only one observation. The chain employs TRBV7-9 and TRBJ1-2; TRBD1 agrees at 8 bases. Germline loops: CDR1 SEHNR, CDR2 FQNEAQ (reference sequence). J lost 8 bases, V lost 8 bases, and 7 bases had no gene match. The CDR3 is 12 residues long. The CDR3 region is CASFNRTGGYTF. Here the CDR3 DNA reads TGTGCCAGCTTCAACCGGACAGGGGGCTACACCTTC.

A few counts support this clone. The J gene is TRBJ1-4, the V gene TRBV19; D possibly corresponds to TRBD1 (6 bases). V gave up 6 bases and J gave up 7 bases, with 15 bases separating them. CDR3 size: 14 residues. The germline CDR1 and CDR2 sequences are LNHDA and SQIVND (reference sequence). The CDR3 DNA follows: TGTGCCAGTAGGGGGGCAGCGGCCGGTGAAAAACTGTTTTTT. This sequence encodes CASRGAAAGEKLFF.

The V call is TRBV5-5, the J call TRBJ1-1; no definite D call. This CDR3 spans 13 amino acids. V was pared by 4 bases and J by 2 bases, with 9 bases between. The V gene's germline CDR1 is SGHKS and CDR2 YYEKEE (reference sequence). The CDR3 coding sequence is TGTGCCAGCAGCATGACAACCAACACTGAAGCTTTCTTT. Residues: CASSMTTNTEAFF.

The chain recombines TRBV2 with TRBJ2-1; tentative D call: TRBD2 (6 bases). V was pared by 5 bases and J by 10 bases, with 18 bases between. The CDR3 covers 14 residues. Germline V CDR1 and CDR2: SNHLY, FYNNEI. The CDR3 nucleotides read TGTGCCAGCAGTCGGACTGGGCAGGGACTGGAGCAGTTCTTC. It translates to CASSRTGQGLEQFF.

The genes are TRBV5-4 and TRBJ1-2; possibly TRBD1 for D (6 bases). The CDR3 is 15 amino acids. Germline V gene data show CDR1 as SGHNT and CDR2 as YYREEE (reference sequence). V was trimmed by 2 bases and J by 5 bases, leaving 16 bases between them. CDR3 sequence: CASSLRQATWYGYTF. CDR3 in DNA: TGTGCCAGCAGCTTAAGACAGGCGACGTGGTATGGCTACACCTTC.

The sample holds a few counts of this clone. In DNA form, the CDR3 reads TGTGCCAGCAGTTCGCCCGGGACTAGCATCTACAATGAGCAGTTCTTC. The encoded protein is CASSSPGTSIYNEQFF. This chain links TRBV6-5 with TRBJ2-1; 9 bases align to TRBD2. The CDR3 totals 16 residues. V shed 4 bases and J 3 bases; nucleotides not matched to a gene: 7. Germline assignment: CDR1 MNHEY and CDR2 SVGAGI.

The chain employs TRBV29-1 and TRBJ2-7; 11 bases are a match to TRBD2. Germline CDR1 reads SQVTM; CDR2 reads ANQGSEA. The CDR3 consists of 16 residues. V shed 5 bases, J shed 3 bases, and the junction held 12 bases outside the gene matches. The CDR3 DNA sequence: TGCAGCGTTTTGGGACTAGCGGATCGCACACTCTACGAGCAGTACTTC. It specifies CSVLGLADRTLYEQYF.

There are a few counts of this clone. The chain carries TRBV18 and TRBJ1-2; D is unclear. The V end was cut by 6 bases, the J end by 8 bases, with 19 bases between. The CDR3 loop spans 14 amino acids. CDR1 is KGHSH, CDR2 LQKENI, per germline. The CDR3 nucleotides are TGTGCCAGCTCGCCCCTGGGAGGTGGGAAAGGCTACACCTTC. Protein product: CASSPLGGGKGYTF.

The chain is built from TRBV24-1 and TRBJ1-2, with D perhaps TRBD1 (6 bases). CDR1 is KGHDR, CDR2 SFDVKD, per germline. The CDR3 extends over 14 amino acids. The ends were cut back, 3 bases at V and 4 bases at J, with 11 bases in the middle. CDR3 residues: CATSDPGERYGYTF. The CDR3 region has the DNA TGTGCCACCAGTGATCCAGGGGAGCGCTATGGCTACACCTTC.